This entry concerns a single T cell receptor (beta chain). V lost 1 base and J 1 base, leaving 8 bases between the germline ends. CDR1 SGHRS and CDR2 YFSETQ come from the germline V gene. The CDR3 is 14 amino acids. Sequenced by immunoSEQ multiplex PCR; TCRdb stores in-frame clones only, minus some. This sample carries 45,000 to 60,000 clones, approximately 93% of them seen once, and the ten largest clones take approximately 1.9%. This sample is part of a study of T cell changes during pregnancy in multiple sclerosis. This sequence originates from a female donor with multiple sclerosis, enrolled in a pregnancy study. The rearrangement uses TRBV5-1 and TRBJ2-5; D is ambiguous. The sample in question was peripheral blood, obtained in the second trimester of pregnancy. This CDR3 is CASSLRSGQETQYF. DNA of the CDR3: TGCGCCAGCAGCTTGAGGTCAGGCCAAGAGACCCAGTACTTC.